Below, one TCR beta chain is given with its context. Its antigen is as yet unknown. This sample stems from a study of cytomegalovirus exposure and HLA in healthy donors. The CDR3 loop spans 17 amino acids. The PCR employed 60 Vbeta primers together with 13 Jbeta primers. TCRdb keeps only in-frame clones here, not all; method: immunoSEQ multiplex PCR. The sample yields around 94,000 clones, over 60% seen once. Study outcomes and limitations: In a later analysis, TCR beta V- and J-gene trimming was associated with a missense DCLRE1C variant. A few CMV-associated chains were confirmed in vitro to be specific for CMV antigens. In an earlier analysis, most TCR beta V segments were productive about 87% or about 30% of the time.

Sequencing was carried out using PBMCs. The rearrangement joins TRBV21-1 to TRBJ1-5; the table names TRBD1, a call not compared with the DNA. TRBV21-1 is tagged as a pseudogene. The source is a man aged 25 to 45 in good health and CMV-seronegative. DNA of the CDR3: TGTGCCAGCAGCAAAGGCTCGGTGACAGGCCGGCATCAGCCCCAGCATTTT. Translating it yields CASSKGSVTGRHQPQHF.